What follows are 2 T cell receptor beta chains derived from one specimen sequenced in a study of blood T cell repertoires in COVID-19. The protocol was immunoSEQ multiplex PCR, while the TCRdb copy is restricted to in-frame clones and leaves out a portion. The sample consists of hundreds of thousands of clones, approximately 83% of them appearing once. What was sequenced was peripheral blood. These receptors came from a woman aged 30 to 39 with COVID-19, enrolled during active disease.

The J gene is TRBJ2-7, the V gene TRBV7-2; D call uncertain. The CDR3 runs to 16 residues. The ends were cut back, 0 bases at V and 0 bases at J, with 12 bases in the middle. CDR1 and CDR2 (germline): SGHTA, FQGNSA. The CDR3 bases are TGTGCCAGCAGCTTAGCATTGAGGAAGAGCTCCTACGAGCAGTACTTC. It encodes CASSLALRKSSYEQYF.

The chain links TRBV15 to TRBJ1-2, with D unclear. The CDR3 has 12 residues. The V gene lost 0 bases and the J gene lost 4 bases, with 3 bases spanning the gap. Germline CDR1 is LNHNV and CDR2 is YYDKDF (reference sequence). Here the CDR3 reads CATSRDRYGYTF. The CDR3 DNA follows: TGTGCCACCAGCAGAGATCGCTATGGCTACACCTTC.